This T cell receptor (beta chain) was sequenced for a study of T cell responses to AZD1222 COVID-19 vaccine. Trimming cost V 4 bases and J 0 bases, with 7 bases left between them. This CDR3 comprises 12 residues. Germline assignment: CDR1 SQVTM and CDR2 ANQGSEA. Only a few counts were recorded for this clone. What it recognizes is unknown. Here immunoSEQ multiplex PCR was the method, and the copy in TCRdb shows in-frame clones only, minus some. The sample comprises about 120,000 clones, approximately 84% of which are singletons, and just under 10% rests with the top ten. Study observations and caveats: Sampled repertoires all dated from after the peak T cell response. At 160-218 and 743-854, vaccine-associated CD4 TCRs were dominant, and they spanned spike. White British people made up most donors, females outnumbered males, and clonal diversity was possibly underestimated. Increased Spike-specific TCR breadth and depth were observed after two AZD1222 doses.

This rearrangement joins TRBV29-1 to TRBJ2-7; D remains unclear. The clonotype comes from an adult in good health. The sample here was peripheral blood, taken on day 0 of AZD1222 vaccination. Written as DNA, the CDR3 is TGCAGCGTTGGACGGAGCTCCTACGAGCAGTACTTC. It yields the protein CSVGRSSYEQYF.